This TCR beta chain was observed in a study of T cells in Graves' hyperthyroidism and ophthalmopathy. Per germline, CDR1 SNHLY and CDR2 FYNNEI. V was trimmed by 1 base and J by 4 bases, leaving 7 bases between them. This CDR3 is 13 amino acids long. RNA transcripts gave rise to amplified TCR beta CDR3 regions. When the TCR CDR3 underwent first-round RT-PCR, the HTBI primer set was used. Using its own MiXCR run on the multiplex PCR reads, TCRdb lists one record per CDR3 protein. The top ten clones hold about a third of a sample with fewer than 450,000 distinct CDR3 sequences, 17% of them seen once. This clonotype was detected many times.

The chain couples TRBV2 to TRBJ1-2; TRBD1 is a possible D gene (5 bases). This receptor was obtained from a woman in her thirties with Graves' hyperthyroidism that later progressed to Graves' ophthalmopathy. Sequenced sample: blood. The CDR3 sequence is CASSEGRAYGYTF. CDR3 nucleotide sequence: TGTGCCAGCAGTGAAGGCAGGGCCTATGGCTACACCTTC.